These 27 T cell receptor beta chains were sequenced from one sample in a study of OX40 agonist ivuxolimab in advanced cancers. The method was immunoSEQ multiplex PCR; TCRdb's version includes in-frame clones alone and lacks a portion of them. In the table there are some 60,000 clones, 75% to 95% of which are singletons. The sample here was CD4+ or CD8+ T cells sorted from blood, taken in a trial of the OX40 agonist ivuxolimab. The receptor source for this set is an adult with an advanced solid tumor such as melanoma, head and neck, liver or kidney cancer.

V is TRBV5-8 and J is TRBJ2-3, with 11 bases fitting TRBD1. The germline gives CDR1 SGHTS, CDR2 YDEGEE. This CDR3 spans 15 amino acids. The V and J ends lost 4 bases and 3 bases, in that order; junction bases with no gene match: 4. The CDR3 is CASSPGQGVTDTQYF. The CDR3 DNA is TGTGCCAGCAGCCCGGGACAGGGGGTAACAGATACGCAGTATTTT.

The chain has TRBV7-7 and TRBJ2-3, with D unresolved. CDR3 length equals 13 residues. CDR1 and CDR2 from the germline V gene are SSHAT and FNYEAQ (reference sequence). Trimming removed 3 bases from V and 1 base from J, with 5 bases in between. Here the CDR3 reads CASSLRRTDTQYF. The DNA of the CDR3 is TGTGCCAGCAGCTTGCGGCGCACAGATACGCAGTATTTT.

V usage is TRBV7-9 and J usage is TRBJ2-5; possibly TRBD1 for D (5 bases). CDR3 length: 15 amino acids. The germline CDR1 and CDR2 sequences are SEHNR and FQNEAQ (reference sequence). The V and J ends lost 5 bases and 2 bases respectively, with 15 bases between them. The CDR3 spells CASSHATVYQETQYF. The CDR3 DNA is TGTGCCAGCAGCCACGCGACAGTTTATCAAGAGACCCAGTACTTC.

The gene calls are TRBV25-1 and TRBJ2-3; a weak D match, TRBD1 (5 bases). This CDR3 contains 14 residues. CDR1 MGHDK and CDR2 SYGVNS come from the germline V gene. Deletions cut 3 bases from V and 6 bases from J, with 13 bases between. The CDR3 nucleotides read TGTGCCAGCAGTGACAGCAGGGTCGGGGATACGCAGTATTTT. Translated, it gives CASSDSRVGDTQYF.

This chain links TRBV29-1 with TRBJ2-5; tentatively, D is TRBD1 (5 bases). CDR3 length: 13 amino acids. Germline V gene sequence: CDR1 SQVTM, CDR2 ANQGSEA. V was pared by 7 bases and J by 2 bases, with 14 bases between. The CDR3 DNA reads TGCAGCGCCGAAATACAGGCTCAAGAGACCCAGTACTTC. This sequence encodes CSAEIQAQETQYF.

The chain employs TRBV27 and TRBJ2-7; D perhaps matches TRBD2 (7 bases). Trimming pared 6 bases from V and 6 bases from J, leaving 18 bases between. The CDR3 length is 14 residues. Per germline, CDR1 MNHEY and CDR2 SMNVEV (reference sequence). The CDR3 DNA follows: TGTGCCAGCAGCCCCAGAACGGGGGGCGCCGAGCAGTACTTC. Amino acid sequence: CASSPRTGGAEQYF.

This rearrangement joins TRBV2 to TRBJ2-7; 7 bases align to TRBD1. The V and J ends lost 5 bases and 2 bases, in that order; junction bases with no gene match: 6. CDR3 size: 14 residues. Germline assignment: CDR1 SNHLY and CDR2 FYNNEI. The CDR3: CASSPTDRPYEQYF. CDR3 sequence (DNA): TGTGCCAGCAGTCCCACGGACAGGCCCTACGAGCAGTACTTC.

This clone was counted once. This rearrangement joins TRBV15 to TRBJ2-7; TRBD1 might be the D (6 bases). CDR1 is LNHNV, CDR2 YYDKDF, per germline (reference sequence). The CDR3 has 16 amino acids. V shed 3 bases and J shed 2 bases, with 17 bases lying between them. CDR3 in DNA: TGTGCCACCAGCAGTGAAGCCGGGACAAACACCTACGAGCAGTACTTC. Translation: CATSSEAGTNTYEQYF.

This clone was recorded only once. The chain recombines TRBV7-6 with TRBJ2-3, with a tentative D call TRBD1 (5 bases). Per germline, CDR1 SGHVS and CDR2 FNYEAQ. Trimming stripped 5 bases from V and 6 bases from J, with 21 bases between. CDR3 length: 16 amino acids. CDR3 in DNA: TGTGCCAGCAGCCGAGTAAGGACAAACGGCCAGGATACGCAGTATTTT. Encoded protein: CASSRVRTNGQDTQYF.

The V gene is TRBV4-3, the J gene TRBJ2-7, with D perhaps TRBD1 (6 bases). The CDR3 has 15 amino acids. From germline, CDR1 is LGHNA and CDR2 YSLEER. Trimming took off 4 bases at V and 1 base at J, with 14 bases between the two ends. The CDR3 sequence: CASSPQRTASYEQYF. The DNA for the CDR3 is TGCGCCAGCAGCCCGCAAAGGACAGCTTCCTACGAGCAGTACTTC.

This chain links TRBV19 with TRBJ2-1; D is perhaps TRBD2 (6 bases). Deletions cut 2 bases from V and 5 bases from J, with 16 bases between. CDR1 and CDR2 from the germline V gene are LNHDA and SQIVND (reference sequence). CDR3 size: 16 residues. CDR3 loop: CASSIPPRGSNNEQFF. The CDR3 DNA reads as TGTGCCAGTAGTATACCACCCCGGGGGTCCAACAATGAGCAGTTCTTC.

The gene calls are TRBV9 and TRBJ2-1; 10 nucleotides align to TRBD2. After removal of 3 bases from V and 1 base from J, the junction contained 1 base not matched to a gene. Germline CDR1 reads SGDLS; CDR2 reads YYNGEE. The CDR3 length is 15 residues. CDR3 loop: CASSASGSSYNEQFF. The CDR3 DNA reads as TGTGCCAGCAGCGCTAGCGGGAGTTCCTACAATGAGCAGTTCTTC.

This rearrangement joins TRBV11-2 to TRBJ2-7, with 8 bases lining up with TRBD1. The CDR3 is 14 residues long. With V trimmed by 3 bases and J by 4 bases, 5 bases remained unmatched. CDR1 is SGHAT, CDR2 FQNNGV, per germline. The CDR3 reads CASSFDRGAYEQYF. The CDR3 DNA follows: TGTGCCAGCAGCTTCGACAGGGGAGCGTACGAGCAGTACTTC.

The chain combines TRBV10-3 with TRBJ2-7; 7 nucleotides agree with TRBD1. This CDR3 has 13 amino acids. The germline CDR1 and CDR2 sequences are ENHRY and SYGVKD. Trimming took 6 bases from V and 1 from J; bases not matched to a gene: 3. As DNA, the CDR3 is TGTGCCATCAGACCGGGACAGTCCTACGAGCAGTACTTC. Its protein product is CAIRPGQSYEQYF.

A single count supports this clone. The chain has TRBV27 and TRBJ1-4; no definite D call. This CDR3 contains 15 residues. CDR1 is MNHEY and CDR2 is SMNVEV in the germline V gene (reference sequence). Trimming cost V 5 bases and J 5 bases, with 15 bases left between them. The CDR3 nucleotides read TGTGCCAGCAGTGCAATAGGCGGCAGGAATGAAAAACTGTTTTTT. This encodes CASSAIGGRNEKLFF. The entire variable domain, with the rest obtained from reference TRBV27 and TRBJ1-4, is as follows: EAQVTQNPRYLITVTGKKLTVTCSQNMNHEYMSWYRQDPGLGLRQIYYSMNVEVTDKGDVPEGYKVSRKEKRNFPLILESPSPNQTSLYFCASSAIGGRNEKLFFGSGTQLSVL.

V and J are TRBV19 and TRBJ2-7; D uncertain. This CDR3 is 14 amino acids long. V was trimmed by 3 bases and J by 0 bases, leaving 9 bases between them. Per the germline V gene, CDR1 is LNHDA and CDR2 is SQIVND (reference sequence). In DNA form, the CDR3 reads TGTGCCAGTAGTATTGGTGGGGACTCCTACGAGCAGTACTTC. Amino acids: CASSIGGDSYEQYF.

V is TRBV7-9 and J is TRBJ2-1; tentatively, D is TRBD2 (5 bases). Germline CDR1 and CDR2: SEHNR and FQNEAQ (reference sequence). CDR3 length: 18 amino acids. Trimming took off 4 bases at V and 2 bases at J, with 21 bases between the two ends. The CDR3 DNA reads as TGTGCCAGCAGCTCCATGATACTAGTAATGGGGACCTACAATGAGCAGTTCTTC. Translating it yields CASSSMILVMGTYNEQFF.

V is TRBV9 and J is TRBJ2-5; 10 bases are shared with TRBD1. Germline trimming cut 3 bases from V and 2 bases from J; bases unmatched to any gene: 4. The CDR3 spans 15 residues. Per the germline V gene, CDR1 is SGDLS and CDR2 is YYNGEE. For the CDR3, the DNA is TGTGCCAGCAGCGCGGGACAGGGGAATCAAGAGACCCAGTACTTC. It codes for CASSAGQGNQETQYF.

The V and J genes are TRBV29-1 and TRBJ2-3; D call uncertain. Per the germline V gene, CDR1 is SQVTM and CDR2 is ANQGSEA. With 2 bases removed from V and 5 bases from J, the gap between germline ends came to 2 bases. The CDR3 loop spans 10 amino acids. In DNA, the CDR3 is TGCAGCGTTGAACTAGATACGCAGTATTTT. It codes for CSVELDTQYF.

The J gene is TRBJ2-3, the V gene TRBV13, with TRBD2 matching 7 bases. This CDR3 region has 15 residues. CDR1 PRHDT and CDR2 FYEKMQ come from the germline V gene (reference sequence). Trimming took 5 bases from V and 4 from J; bases not matched to a gene: 9. CDR3 bases: TGTGCCAGCAGCCCTGGCAGCGGGAACGCAGATACGCAGTATTTT. Translating gives CASSPGSGNADTQYF.

The chain joins TRBV28 to TRBJ2-5, with a weak D call TRBD2 (6 bases). CDR1 and CDR2 (germline): MDHEN, SYDVKM. The germline V and J ends were trimmed by 4 bases and 5 bases, with 11 bases remaining between them. This CDR3 spans 13 amino acids. The CDR3 nucleotides read TGTGCCAGCAGTTCGGTACGGGAGGAGACCCAGTACTTC. Protein: CASSSVREETQYF.

The chain has TRBV19 and TRBJ2-7; D ambiguous. Germline CDR1 LNHDA, CDR2 SQIVND (reference sequence). Trimming took off 1 base at V and 2 bases at J, with 6 bases between the two ends. The CDR3 length is 13 residues. The CDR3 is CASSIGLAYEQYF. As DNA, the CDR3 is TGTGCCAGTAGTATAGGGCTAGCCTACGAGCAGTACTTC.

The genes are TRBV9 and TRBJ2-1; weak D call: TRBD1 (5 bases). Trimming took 0 bases from V and 6 from J, leaving 13 bases between them. Germline lookup yields CDR1 SGDLS and CDR2 YYNGEE. The CDR3 consists of 15 residues. CDR3 in DNA: TGTGCCAGCAGCGTAGCAGGGTCACTCCTCAATGAGCAGTTCTTC. Translated, it gives CASSVAGSLLNEQFF.

V and J are TRBV7-9 and TRBJ2-7; 12 bases are shared with TRBD2. CDR1 is SEHNR, CDR2 FQNEAQ, per germline (reference sequence). The junction had 11 bases not matched to a gene; V was cut back by 5 bases and J by 3 bases. This CDR3 spans 17 amino acids. CDR3 region: CASSPPVTSGSFYEQYF. DNA of the CDR3: TGTGCCAGCAGCCCGCCCGTGACTAGCGGGAGTTTCTACGAGCAGTACTTC.

The chain carries TRBV18 and TRBJ2-5; 8 bases align to TRBD2. CDR1 is KGHSH, CDR2 LQKENI, per germline. This CDR3 is built from 15 residues. V shed 5 bases, J shed 2 bases, and the junction held 7 bases outside the gene matches. This CDR3 is CASSDKGTSQETQYF. The CDR3 bases are TGTGCCAGCTCAGACAAAGGGACTAGTCAAGAGACCCAGTACTTC.

V and J are TRBV4-1 and TRBJ2-7; D unclear. V was pared by 2 bases and J by 2 bases, with 10 bases between. The CDR3 is 14 amino acids. The germline V gene has CDR1 MGHRA and CDR2 YSYEKL. The CDR3 sequence is CASSQTPGPYEQYF. In DNA form, the CDR3 reads TGCGCCAGCAGCCAAACCCCGGGCCCCTACGAGCAGTACTTC.

The V call is TRBV10-2, the J call TRBJ2-7; 10 bases align to TRBD1. The CDR3 contains 16 residues. With 6 bases clipped from V and 6 bases from J, the junction kept 14 bases outside the gene matches. From germline, CDR1 is WSHSY and CDR2 SAAADI. This CDR3 is CASRSLGGDRGSEQYF. The CDR3 DNA follows: TGCGCCAGCAGATCTCTAGGTGGGGACAGGGGTTCCGAGCAGTACTTC.